A single sample gave rise to the 20 T cell receptor beta chains below, sequenced in a study of T cells in Graves' hyperthyroidism and ophthalmopathy. RNA transcripts yielded amplified TCR beta CDR3 regions. HTBI primers drove first-round RT-PCR of the TCR CDR3. TCRdb recomputed calls from the multiplex PCR reads with MiXCR, one row per CDR3 protein. The data contain fewer than 750,000 distinct CDR3 sequences, about 15% of them singletons. The sample consisted of blood. The receptors come from a woman aged 35 to 49 with Graves' ophthalmopathy.

In this sample, this clonotype turned up many times. This chain connects TRBV10-1 to TRBJ2-2, with 8 bases that match TRBD1. The CDR3 is 14 amino acids. CDR1 WNHNN and CDR2 SYGVQD come from the germline V gene (reference sequence). Trimming cost V 5 bases and J 6 bases; bases outside gene matches: 5. The CDR3 here is CASSRQGMSGELFF. Written as DNA, the CDR3 is TGCGCCAGCAGTAGACAGGGGATGTCCGGGGAGCTGTTTTTT.

This clonotype was seen a handful of times. V usage is TRBV5-1 and J usage is TRBJ2-7, with 9 positions matching TRBD1. CDR1 and CDR2 (germline): SGHRS, YFSETQ. The CDR3 is 15 residues long. Trimming removed 2 bases from V and 4 bases from J; junction bases left unmatched: 7. This chain's CDR3 is CASSLGTGKMYEQYF. CDR3 nucleotides: TGCGCCAGCAGCTTAGGGACAGGGAAGATGTACGAGCAGTACTTC.

This clonotype turned up a few times. The V call is TRBV19, the J call TRBJ1-5; D is unclear. The CDR3 runs 14 residues. The germline V gene encodes CDR1 LNHDA and CDR2 SQIVND (reference sequence). Trimming left V 3 bases short and J 5 bases short, with 11 bases between. Here the CDR3 DNA reads TGTGCCAGTAGTATTCTAATTTTGGATCAGCCCCAGCATTTT. It yields the protein CASSILILDQPQHF. The full variable domain, with the rest looked up from reference TRBV19 and TRBJ1-5, is DGGITQSPKYLFRKEGQNVTLSCEQNLNHDAMYWYRQDPGQGLRLIYYSQIVNDFQKGDIAEGYSVSREKKESFPLTVTSAQKNPTAFYLCASSILILDQPQHFGDGTRLSIL.

The sample holds one count of this clonotype. V is TRBV7-2 and J is TRBJ2-7, with TRBD2 matching over 9 bases. Germline V gene sequence: CDR1 SGHTA, CDR2 FQGNSA. V was clipped by 5 bases and J by 6 bases; unmatched bases: 11. The CDR3 extends over 15 amino acids. CDR3 region: CASSATGTSSGEQYF. CDR3 in DNA: TGTGCCAGCAGCGCCACCGGGACTAGCTCTGGCGAGCAGTACTTC. Based on the CDR3 plus reference TRBV7-2 and TRBJ2-7, the full variable domain is GAGVSQSPSNKVTEKGKDVELRCDPISGHTALYWYRQSLGQGLEFLIYFQGNSAPDKSGLPSDRFSAERTGGSVSTLTIQRTQQEDSAVYLCASSATGTSSGEQYFGPGTRLTVT.

There are a few counts of this clonotype. The chain is built from TRBV30 and TRBJ2-6, with D tentatively TRBD1 or TRBD2 (7 bases each). V was pared by 1 base and J by 1 base, with 20 bases between. Germline V gene lookup returns CDR1 GTSNPN and CDR2 SVGIG (reference sequence). The CDR3 length is 19 residues. CDR3 residues: CAWSGTSQGRGSGANVLTF. As DNA, the CDR3 is TGTGCCTGGAGTGGAACCTCACAGGGGAGGGGTTCTGGGGCCAACGTCCTGACTTTC. Full variable domain (missing parts from reference TRBV30 and TRBJ2-6): SQTIHQWPATLVQPVGSPLSLECTVEGTSNPNLYWYRQAAGRGLQLLFYSVGIGQISSEVPQNLSASRPQDRQFILSSKKLLLSDSGFYLCAWSGTSQGRGSGANVLTFGAGSRLTVL.

This clonotype appeared many times. The chain carries TRBV2 and TRBJ1-2, with 10 bases aligning to TRBD1. V gave up 6 bases and J gave up 5 bases; unmatched junction bases: 6. Germline CDR1 SNHLY, CDR2 FYNNEI. This CDR3 has 14 residues. CDR3 nucleotides: TGTGCCAGCAGCCGGGACAGGGGCTTTTATGGCTACACCTTC. Amino acids: CASSRDRGFYGYTF.

This clonotype appeared many times. The genes are TRBV7-2 and TRBJ1-5; D ambiguous. The V end lost 8 bases, the J end lost 7 bases, and 15 bases lay between the germline ends. The V gene's germline CDR1 is SGHTA and CDR2 FQGNSA. There are 13 residues in the CDR3. The CDR3, as DNA: TGTGCCAGCCGCAGGATTTTTTCCCAGCCCCAGCATTTT. The encoded protein is CASRRIFSQPQHF.

This clonotype was seen a few times. The rearrangement links TRBV6-2 or TRBV6-3 to TRBJ2-2; the D is unclear. V was cut by 2 bases and J by 5 bases, with 6 bases left in between. The CDR3 totals 13 residues. Germline V CDR1 and CDR2: MNHEY, SVGEGT. The CDR3 reads CASSYIGTGELFF. The CDR3 DNA sequence: TGTGCCAGCAGTTACATCGGAACCGGGGAGCTGTTTTTT.

This clonotype was counted many times. The chain carries TRBV30 and TRBJ1-1, with unresolved D. This CDR3 region has 11 residues. Germline V gene data show CDR1 as GTSNPN and CDR2 as SVGIG (reference sequence). Trimming pared 1 base from V and 3 bases from J, leaving 3 bases between. The CDR3 sequence is CAWSDHTEAFF. The CDR3 coding sequence is TGTGCCTGGAGTGATCACACTGAAGCTTTCTTT.

In this sample, this clonotype turned up many times. The J gene is TRBJ2-2, the V gene TRBV24-1; 7 positions agree with TRBD1. CDR3 length equals 18 residues. Germline lookup yields CDR1 KGHDR and CDR2 SFDVKD. Unmatched junction bases numbered 14, after V lost 4 bases and J lost 4 bases. The CDR3 bases are TGTGCCACCAGTGACCCGACAGGGCGCGGAGTGGGCACCGGGGAGCTGTTTTTT. It yields the protein CATSDPTGRGVGTGELFF.

This clonotype was detected many times. The rearrangement uses TRBV6-1 and TRBJ2-7; D is perhaps TRBD1 (6 bases). Trimming took off 7 bases at V and 3 bases at J, with 10 bases between the two ends. CDR1 is MNHNS and CDR2 is SASEGT in the germline V gene. This CDR3 is built from 12 residues. Written as DNA, the CDR3 is TGTGCCAGCAAAGAACAGGGCTACGAGCAGTACTTC. Amino acids: CASKEQGYEQYF.

This clonotype occurred many times. The chain combines TRBV6-1 with TRBJ2-5; TRBD1 agrees at 11 bases. The CDR3 totals 16 residues. V trimming: 7 bases; J trimming: 2 bases; junction bases outside the gene matches: 9. Germline V gene lookup returns CDR1 MNHNS and CDR2 SASEGT. This CDR3 is CASKNPDRGHQETQYF. The DNA for the CDR3 is TGTGCCAGCAAGAACCCGGACAGGGGGCATCAAGAGACCCAGTACTTC.

This clonotype was picked up many times. The J gene is TRBJ2-5, the V gene TRBV20-1; 11 bases match TRBD2. Trimming removed 5 bases from V and 5 bases from J; junction bases left unmatched: 7. CDR1 is DFQATT and CDR2 is SNEGSKA in the germline V gene (reference sequence). The CDR3 spans 14 residues. DNA for the CDR3: TGCAGTGCTGGTAGCGGGAGGGCCAGGGAGACCCAGTACTTC. This sequence encodes CSAGSGRARETQYF.

This clonotype has a handful of counts. The chain has TRBV27 and TRBJ2-7, with D unresolved. The germline CDR1 and CDR2 sequences are MNHEY and SMNVEV (reference sequence). The CDR3 runs 16 residues. V shed 0 bases and J shed 2 bases, with 14 bases lying between them. The CDR3 spells CASSLSVMDQPYEQYF. For the CDR3, the DNA is TGTGCCAGCAGTTTATCGGTAATGGACCAGCCCTACGAGCAGTACTTC.

This clonotype appeared many times. This rearrangement joins TRBV5-1 to TRBJ2-3, with TRBD1 identical over 11 bases. J gave up 7 bases and V 0 bases, and 7 bases lay outside the gene matches. Germline values: CDR1 SGHRS, CDR2 YFSETQ. The CDR3 contains 16 residues. The CDR3 DNA follows: TGCGCCAGCAGCTTGGTTGGGACAGGGGGAGGGAATACGCAGTATTTT. It specifies CASSLVGTGGGNTQYF.

This clonotype was counted at least ten times. The V gene is TRBV7-2, the J gene TRBJ1-5; D unclear. Germline CDR1 reads SGHTA; CDR2 reads FQGNSA. The CDR3 is 16 residues long. Trimming pared 1 base from V and 5 bases from J, leaving 15 bases between. CDR3 region: CASSLVSGGSHQPQHF. The CDR3 DNA reads TGTGCCAGCAGCTTAGTGTCCGGTGGTAGTCATCAGCCCCAGCATTTT. The full variable domain, in which reference TRBV7-2 and TRBJ1-5 provide the parts outside the CDR3, is GAGVSQSPSNKVTEKGKDVELRCDPISGHTALYWYRQSLGQGLEFLIYFQGNSAPDKSGLPSDRFSAERTGGSVSTLTIQRTQQEDSAVYLCASSLVSGGSHQPQHFGDGTRLSIL.

This clonotype was observed at least ten times. V usage is TRBV19 and J usage is TRBJ1-5; 12 nucleotides align to TRBD1. Germline assignment: CDR1 LNHDA and CDR2 SQIVND (reference sequence). There are 17 residues in the CDR3. The V segment lost 9 bases and the J segment 1 base; nucleotides outside the gene matches: 10. The CDR3 region is CASRPGQGAYSNQPQHF. The CDR3 nucleotides read TGTGCCAGCAGGCCGGGACAGGGGGCGTACAGCAATCAGCCCCAGCATTTT. Full variable domain (remainder filled in from reference TRBV19 and TRBJ1-5): DGGITQSPKYLFRKEGQNVTLSCEQNLNHDAMYWYRQDPGQGLRLIYYSQIVNDFQKGDIAEGYSVSREKKESFPLTVTSAQKNPTAFYLCASRPGQGAYSNQPQHFGDGTRLSIL.

The chain combines TRBV5-6 with TRBJ2-7; D remains ambiguous. Trimming stripped 0 bases from V and 6 bases from J, with 7 bases between. Germline V gives CDR1 SGHDT, CDR2 YYEEEE. The CDR3 sequence is 12 residues long. The CDR3 nucleotides read TGTGCCAGCAGCTTGGGACTCTTCGAGCAGTACTTC. Its protein is CASSLGLFEQYF.

This clonotype was seen many times. This chain uses TRBV6-5 with TRBJ1-5; 8 positions match TRBD1. J gave up 5 bases and V 4 bases, and 7 bases lay outside the gene matches. CDR1 MNHEY and CDR2 SVGAGI come from the germline V gene. The CDR3 loop spans 15 amino acids. CDR3 amino acids: CASSSLTGGHQPQHF. CDR3 nucleotide sequence: TGTGCCAGCAGTTCTCTTACAGGGGGTCATCAGCCCCAGCATTTT.

This clonotype has ten or more counts. J is TRBJ1-2 and V is TRBV13; D is undetermined. There are 16 residues in the CDR3. Germline loops: CDR1 PRHDT, CDR2 FYEKMQ (reference sequence). V lost 2 bases to trimming and J lost 0 bases, with 13 bases between them. The CDR3 sequence: CASSLRTARSNYGYTF. The DNA of the CDR3 is TGTGCCAGCAGCTTAAGGACGGCGCGATCTAACTATGGCTACACCTTC. The whole variable domain, filled in from reference TRBV13 and TRBJ1-2, reads AAGVIQSPRHLIKEKRETATLKCYPIPRHDTVYWYQQGPGQDPQFLISFYEKMQSDKGSIPDRFSAQQFSDYHSELNMSSLELGDSALYFCASSLRTARSNYGYTFGSGTRLTVV.